This TCR beta chain was observed in a study of post-analysis software for immune sequencing data. Unique-molecular-identifier-tagged TCR beta cDNA libraries were used. In TCRdb, the PCR reads were re-called with MiXCR into one record per CDR3 protein. The data show hundreds of thousands of distinct CDR3 sequences, 55% to 60% seen once. Notes on this clonotype: Its antigen is not known.

Study outcomes and limitations: Relative to controls, patients with multiple sclerosis showed significantly lower normalized Chao1 diversity.

The sequenced sample consisted of blood. The sequence derives from a girl aged 2 to 10 with multiple sclerosis.

The CDR3 spells CASSFPGTAKETQYF. For the CDR3, the DNA is TGTGCCAGCAGCTTCCCCGGGACAGCAAAAGAGACCCAGTACTTC. The chain uses TRBV7-2 and TRBJ2-5; 7 bases are a match to TRBD1. The CDR3 spans 15 residues. Germline CDR1 SGHTA, CDR2 FQGNSA. Unmatched junction bases numbered 7, after V lost 3 bases and J lost 3 bases.